This T cell receptor beta chain was sequenced in a study of Ad26.COV2.S vaccination and SARS-CoV-2 variants. Study at large: Of the COV1001 trial arms, the Ad26.COV2.S arm included the donor.

Assay: immunoSEQ multiplex PCR; the TCRdb copy retains only in-frame clones and omits some. Seen here are 290,000 or so clones, more than 70% observed once, and the top ten hold approximately 3.4%. Trimming left V 2 bases short and J 2 bases short, with 11 bases between. This CDR3 spans 14 amino acids. Germline V lookup: CDR1 SGHKS, CDR2 YYEKEE (reference sequence). Sample treatment: around 19 received Ad26.COV2.S at low or high dose, single or two shots; 5 received placebo; per-sample allocation not given. After the first vaccine or placebo injection, samples were drawn on day 63. An adult donor aged 18-55 years was enrolled in Boston. The study used a vaccine consisting of an Ad26 vector that expressed Wuhan-strain SARS-CoV-2 spike.

Sample: peripheral blood, taken in a trial of Ad26.COV2.S vaccine versus placebo. The receptor comes from a person aged 18 to 65 who received the Ad26.COV2.S COVID-19 vaccine or a placebo. The chain has TRBV5-5 and TRBJ2-7; D remains ambiguous. The CDR3 sequence is CASSLFPGTYEQYF. As DNA, the CDR3 is TGTGCCAGCAGCTTATTCCCTGGGACCTACGAGCAGTACTTC.